A single sample is the source of the 32 T cell receptor beta chains below, sequenced in a study of OX40 agonist ivuxolimab in advanced cancers. Library preparation was by the immunoSEQ multiplex PCR assay. TCRdb retrieved this table from immuneACCESS and kept in-frame rearrangements only. Not all clones are present; in checked studies, unresolved V genes account for under half, and no reason is known for the remainder. The sample records tens of thousands of clones, nearly 85% of which are singletons. Just under 4% of the sample is held by the ten biggest clonotypes. The material was CD4+ or CD8+ T cells sorted from blood, obtained in a trial of the OX40 agonist ivuxolimab. All receptors derive from an adult with an advanced solid tumor such as melanoma, head and neck, liver or kidney cancer.

The chain links TRBV4-3 to TRBJ1-2, with D tentatively TRBD1 (6 bases). CDR1 LGHNA and CDR2 YSLEER come from the germline V gene. The CDR3 spans 16 residues. The ends were cut back, 0 bases at V and 5 bases at J, with 16 bases in the middle. The CDR3 region has the DNA TGCGCCAGCAGCCAAGATCCGCCGGACAGAGGGTATGGCTACACCTTC. It is translated as CASSQDPPDRGYGYTF.

The chain joins TRBV30 to TRBJ1-6, with a possible D match to TRBD1 (5 bases). Germline values: CDR1 GTSNPN, CDR2 SVGIG (reference sequence). The CDR3 sequence is 13 residues long. The V gene lost 1 base and the J gene lost 14 bases, with 15 bases spanning the gap. The CDR3 region is CAWSGGSLGALHF. In nucleotides, the CDR3 is TGTGCCTGGAGTGGGGGGTCCCTGGGGGCCCTCCACTTT. The entire variable domain, with the rest obtained from reference TRBV30 and TRBJ1-6, is as follows: SQTIHQWPATLVQPVGSPLSLECTVEGTSNPNLYWYRQAAGRGLQLLFYSVGIGQISSEVPQNLSASRPQDRQFILSSKKLLLSDSGFYLCAWSGGSLGALHFGNGTRLTVT.

The CDR3 here is CASTDSDLANTIYF. For the CDR3, the DNA is TGTGCCAGCACCGACAGCGATCTAGCTAACACCATATATTTT. The chain recombines TRBV6-6 with TRBJ1-3; possible D gene TRBD1, 5 bases. Trimming stripped 7 bases from V and 7 bases from J, with 17 bases between. Germline V gives CDR1 MNHNY, CDR2 SVGAGI (reference sequence). This CDR3 region has 14 residues.

The V gene is TRBV5-6, the J gene TRBJ1-6; 9 positions agree with TRBD1. The CDR3 runs to 17 residues. V trimming: 1 base; J trimming: 7 bases; junction bases outside the gene matches: 9. From germline, CDR1 is SGHDT and CDR2 YYEEEE. The DNA for the CDR3 is TGTGCCAGCAGCTTGAGGGGTGGGACAGGGACCAATTCACCCCTCCACTTT. It is translated as CASSLRGGTGTNSPLHF.

The chain recombines TRBV19 with TRBJ2-3; D is unresolved. The germline CDR1 and CDR2 sequences are LNHDA and SQIVND (reference sequence). Trimming pared 2 bases from V and 6 bases from J, leaving 18 bases between. The CDR3 totals 16 residues. This CDR3 is CASSIKEDAVRDTQYF. Here the CDR3 DNA reads TGTGCCAGTAGTATAAAGGAAGATGCAGTGAGGGATACGCAGTATTTT.

J is TRBJ1-3 and V is TRBV6-6; D ambiguous. V was clipped by 0 bases and J by 2 bases, with 5 bases between them. Germline CDR1 and CDR2: MNHNY and SVGAGI (reference sequence). This CDR3 is built from 14 residues. As DNA, the CDR3 is TGTGCCAGCAGTTACTCAGGTACTGGAAACACCATATATTTT. It codes for CASSYSGTGNTIYF.

The J gene is TRBJ1-5, the V gene TRBV6-5; 9 positions agree with TRBD1. J gave up 6 bases and V 5 bases, and 8 bases lay outside the gene matches. Germline assignment: CDR1 MNHEY and CDR2 SVGAGI. The CDR3 runs 15 residues. CDR3: CASSRSGTGSQPQHF. The CDR3 DNA sequence: TGTGCCAGCAGTCGATCCGGGACAGGGAGTCAGCCCCAGCATTTT.

V usage is TRBV6-5 and J usage is TRBJ1-2; no firm D call. There are 15 residues in the CDR3. Trimming left V 6 bases short and J 8 bases short, with 22 bases between. CDR1 and CDR2 from the germline V gene are MNHEY and SVGAGI. The CDR3 nucleotides are TGTGCCAGCAGCCAAAAACCTTGGGCGATGGGAGGCTACACCTTC. Encoded protein: CASSQKPWAMGGYTF.

The rearrangement links TRBV5-6 to TRBJ1-6; possibly TRBD1 for D (5 bases). The CDR3 covers 15 residues. The germline V gene has CDR1 SGHDT and CDR2 YYEEEE. Trimming left V 9 bases short and J 6 bases short, with 19 bases between. The CDR3 DNA sequence: TGTGCCACACAAATAACGGGGCTCATTAATTCACCCCTCCACTTT. Encoded protein: CATQITGLINSPLHF.

This sequence joins TRBV30 and TRBJ2-7; 8 nucleotides line up with TRBD1. Germline CDR1 and CDR2: GTSNPN and SVGIG (reference sequence). J was trimmed by 6 bases and V by 1 base; bases with no gene match: 5. The CDR3 runs to 13 residues. This CDR3 reads CAWSGTGSGEQYF. The CDR3 DNA reads TGTGCCTGGAGTGGGACAGGGAGCGGCGAGCAGTACTTC. The variable domain in full, with the rest retrieved from reference TRBV30 and TRBJ2-7, is SQTIHQWPATLVQPVGSPLSLECTVEGTSNPNLYWYRQAAGRGLQLLFYSVGIGQISSEVPQNLSASRPQDRQFILSSKKLLLSDSGFYLCAWSGTGSGEQYFGPGTRLTVT.

The chain recombines TRBV9 with TRBJ1-3; D is unresolved. The germline V and J ends were trimmed by 2 bases and 0 bases, with 9 bases remaining between them. This CDR3 comprises 15 residues. The V gene's germline CDR1 is SGDLS and CDR2 YYNGEE. This CDR3 is CASSVGASSGNTIYF. In nucleotides, the CDR3 is TGTGCCAGCAGCGTTGGCGCATCCTCTGGAAACACCATATATTTT.

The rearrangement uses TRBV19 and TRBJ1-3, with D maybe TRBD1 (6 bases). Germline CDR1 and CDR2: LNHDA and SQIVND (reference sequence). Trimming left V 5 bases short and J 4 bases short, with 12 bases between. The CDR3 consists of 14 residues. The CDR3 coding sequence is TGTGCCAGTAGTCTCTGGGGGCTCGGAAACACCATATATTTT. Translation gives CASSLWGLGNTIYF. The full variable domain, in which reference TRBV19 and TRBJ1-3 provide the parts outside the CDR3, is DGGITQSPKYLFRKEGQNVTLSCEQNLNHDAMYWYRQDPGQGLRLIYYSQIVNDFQKGDIAEGYSVSREKKESFPLTVTSAQKNPTAFYLCASSLWGLGNTIYFGEGSWLTVV.

The V call is TRBV29-1, the J call TRBJ1-2; D is unclear. The ends were cut back, 1 base at V and 6 bases at J, with 9 bases in the middle. This CDR3 comprises 12 residues. CDR1 and CDR2 from the germline V gene are SQVTM and ANQGSEA. CDR3 coding DNA: TGCAGCGTTGAAGGCGCCTGGGATGGCTACACCTTC. Translating it yields CSVEGAWDGYTF.

The V and J genes are TRBV25-1 and TRBJ2-7, with D possibly matching TRBD2 (7 bases). The germline gives CDR1 MGHDK, CDR2 SYGVNS. The CDR3 is 15 amino acids. V was trimmed by 4 bases and J by 5 bases, leaving 18 bases between them. The CDR3 here is CASSARGLGLHEQYF. The CDR3 nucleotides are TGTGCCAGCAGTGCCAGGGGATTGGGACTACACGAGCAGTACTTC.

The rearrangement links TRBV11-2 to TRBJ1-1; D is perhaps TRBD1 (5 bases). The germline V gene encodes CDR1 SGHAT and CDR2 FQNNGV. Deletions cut 5 bases from V and 0 bases from J, with 10 bases between. This CDR3 spans 14 amino acids. The CDR3 is CASSLTVMNTEAFF. The CDR3 DNA sequence: TGTGCCAGCAGCCTGACAGTAATGAACACTGAAGCTTTCTTT. Supplemented by reference TRBV11-2 and TRBJ1-1, the full variable domain reads EAGVAQSPRYKIIEKRQSVAFWCNPISGHATLYWYQQILGQGPKLLIQFQNNGVVDDSQLPKDRFSAERLKGVDSTLKIQPAKLEDSAVYLCASSLTVMNTEAFFGQGTRLTVV.

The chain joins TRBV19 to TRBJ1-3, with D unresolved. The CDR3 is 12 residues long. Germline lookup yields CDR1 LNHDA and CDR2 SQIVND (reference sequence). V was clipped by 3 bases and J by 4 bases, with 4 bases between them. The DNA for the CDR3 is TGTGCCAGTAGTATGCGGGGAAACACCATATATTTT. This sequence encodes CASSMRGNTIYF.

The chain recombines TRBV7-2 with TRBJ2-7; 9 nucleotides line up with TRBD2. The CDR3 spans 14 residues. The junction had 6 bases not matched to a gene; V was cut back by 7 bases and J by 2 bases. The germline V gene encodes CDR1 SGHTA and CDR2 FQGNSA. The CDR3 reads CASMYQRGAYEQYF. CDR3 in DNA: TGTGCCAGCATGTACCAGCGGGGGGCCTACGAGCAGTACTTC. The whole variable domain, remainder taken from reference TRBV7-2 and TRBJ2-7, is GAGVSQSPSNKVTEKGKDVELRCDPISGHTALYWYRQSLGQGLEFLIYFQGNSAPDKSGLPSDRFSAERTGGSVSTLTIQRTQQEDSAVYLCASMYQRGAYEQYFGPGTRLTVT.

J is TRBJ2-3 and V is TRBV7-2; the D gene is possibly TRBD1 (6 bases). The V and J ends lost 3 bases and 6 bases respectively, with 10 bases between them. The CDR3 loop spans 13 amino acids. Germline-derived CDR1 and CDR2 are SGHTA and FQGNSA. CDR3 bases: TGTGCCAGCAGCTTGTCTAGGGGGGATACGCAGTATTTT. It specifies CASSLSRGDTQYF.

J is TRBJ1-1 and V is TRBV18, with D possibly matching TRBD1 (6 bases). Germline CDR1 reads KGHSH; CDR2 reads LQKENI. V shed 7 bases and J shed 7 bases, with 19 bases lying between them. This CDR3 is built from 14 residues. The CDR3: CASYPMPGQNEAFF. The CDR3 coding sequence is TGTGCCAGCTACCCAATGCCCGGACAGAATGAAGCTTTCTTT.

The V call is TRBV7-8, the J call TRBJ1-5, with 7 bases identical to TRBD1. V lost 2 bases, J lost 4 bases, and 8 bases stayed unmatched. CDR1 is SGHVS and CDR2 is FQNEAQ in the germline V gene. The CDR3 is 16 residues long. The CDR3 sequence: CASSLQGGTDNQPQHF. Written as DNA, the CDR3 is TGTGCCAGCAGCTTACAGGGGGGGACAGATAATCAGCCCCAGCATTTT.

The rearrangement links TRBV9 to TRBJ2-5, with a possible D match to TRBD1 (6 bases). The CDR3 is 14 residues long. V lost 4 bases to trimming and J lost 3 bases, with 13 bases between them. Per germline, CDR1 SGDLS and CDR2 YYNGEE. CDR3 DNA sequence: TGTGCCAGCAGCTTATCGGACAGAAAAGAGACCCAGTACTTC. Protein: CASSLSDRKETQYF.

The chain is built from TRBV9 and TRBJ2-7; D is possibly TRBD1 or TRBD2 (5 bases each). This CDR3 is built from 13 residues. The germline V and J ends were trimmed by 4 bases and 3 bases, with 11 bases remaining between them. The germline CDR1 and CDR2 sequences are SGDLS and YYNGEE. CDR3 sequence: CASSPGAGYEQYF. The DNA for the CDR3 is TGTGCCAGCAGCCCCGGGGCCGGCTACGAGCAGTACTTC.

The V call is TRBV7-8, the J call TRBJ2-5, with D possibly TRBD1 on 5 matching bases. The germline V gene encodes CDR1 SGHVS and CDR2 FQNEAQ. With 0 bases removed from V and 8 bases from J, the gap between germline ends came to 16 bases. This CDR3 has 15 residues. The CDR3 loop reads CASSLADSLKRTQYF. The CDR3 nucleotides read TGTGCCAGCAGCTTAGCCGACAGTCTCAAGAGAACCCAGTACTTC.

This clone was seen more than once but under ten times. The CDR3 DNA reads TGTGCCAGCAGGCACCATGGGACAGTAGGAAACACCATATATTTT. The encoded protein is CASRHHGTVGNTIYF. The rearrangement uses TRBV6-6 and TRBJ1-3; 7 bases agree with TRBD1. Losses at the gene ends were 6 bases for V and 4 bases for J; bases not matched to a gene: 9. The CDR3 has 15 residues. CDR1 is MNHNY and CDR2 is SVGAGI in the germline V gene (reference sequence).

The chain recombines TRBV4-3 with TRBJ1-1; D not certain. Germline CDR1 is LGHNA and CDR2 is YSLEER. The CDR3 has 12 residues. V lost 3 bases and J 9 bases, leaving 11 bases between the germline ends. For the CDR3, the DNA is TGCGCCAGCAGCCACAAAGGAGGGCAAGCTTTCTTT. It specifies CASSHKGGQAFF.

CDR3: CASSLWENGYTF. CDR3 DNA sequence: TGTGCCAGCAGCTTATGGGAAAATGGCTACACCTTC. The rearrangement uses TRBV7-9 and TRBJ1-2; D not certain. The CDR3 extends over 12 amino acids. V was clipped by 2 bases and J by 6 bases, with 7 bases between them. Per the germline V gene, CDR1 is SEHNR and CDR2 is FQNEAQ (reference sequence).

This chain connects TRBV10-1 to TRBJ1-3, with D perhaps matching TRBD1 (5 bases). Trimming cost V 6 bases and J 2 bases, with 14 bases left between them. This CDR3 spans 15 amino acids. Per the germline V gene, CDR1 is WNHNN and CDR2 is SYGVQD (reference sequence). The CDR3: CASRTPGAPGNTIYF. The CDR3 DNA is TGCGCCAGCAGGACCCCCGGGGCACCTGGAAACACCATATATTTT.

V gene TRBV7-3 combines with J gene TRBJ2-5; D unresolved. Trimming stripped 5 bases from V and 1 base from J, with 14 bases between. The CDR3 sequence is 15 residues long. Germline CDR1 is SGHTA and CDR2 is FQGTGA. The CDR3 region has the DNA TGTGCCAGCAGCCCTCACATGTCAAGCCAAGAGACCCAGTACTTC. It specifies CASSPHMSSQETQYF.

J is TRBJ1-2 and V is TRBV6-5; the D is unclear. Trimming stripped 2 bases from V and 4 bases from J, with 11 bases between. Germline lookup yields CDR1 MNHEY and CDR2 SVGAGI. This CDR3 contains 14 residues. The CDR3 loop reads CASSYREGTYGYTF. CDR3 in DNA: TGTGCCAGCAGTTACAGGGAGGGAACCTATGGCTACACCTTC.

The chain uses TRBV11-2 and TRBJ1-1; D gene ambiguous. Germline CDR1 is SGHAT and CDR2 is FQNNGV. The CDR3 consists of 13 residues. V was trimmed by 7 bases and J by 5 bases, leaving 14 bases between them. The CDR3 is CASIEIPGTEAFF. The CDR3 DNA follows: TGTGCCAGCATCGAGATCCCGGGGACTGAAGCTTTCTTT.

This rearrangement joins TRBV15 to TRBJ1-5, with D uncertain. In germline, CDR1 is LNHNV, CDR2 YYDKDF (reference sequence). This CDR3 has 15 residues. Trimming shortened V by 5 bases and J by 5 bases, and 16 bases separated the two germline ends. CDR3 DNA: TGTGCCACCAGCCCCGAAAGGCTTGGATATCAGCCCCAGCATTTT. Its protein product is CATSPERLGYQPQHF.

This clone was recorded a few times. J is TRBJ1-5 and V is TRBV6-5, with D uncertain. This CDR3 has 13 residues. V was shortened by 6 bases and J by 1 base, with 7 bases between the two germline ends. Germline assignment: CDR1 MNHEY and CDR2 SVGAGI. The DNA for the CDR3 is TGTGCCAGCAGACAAGCGAGCAATCAGCCCCAGCATTTT. As protein: CASRQASNQPQHF.